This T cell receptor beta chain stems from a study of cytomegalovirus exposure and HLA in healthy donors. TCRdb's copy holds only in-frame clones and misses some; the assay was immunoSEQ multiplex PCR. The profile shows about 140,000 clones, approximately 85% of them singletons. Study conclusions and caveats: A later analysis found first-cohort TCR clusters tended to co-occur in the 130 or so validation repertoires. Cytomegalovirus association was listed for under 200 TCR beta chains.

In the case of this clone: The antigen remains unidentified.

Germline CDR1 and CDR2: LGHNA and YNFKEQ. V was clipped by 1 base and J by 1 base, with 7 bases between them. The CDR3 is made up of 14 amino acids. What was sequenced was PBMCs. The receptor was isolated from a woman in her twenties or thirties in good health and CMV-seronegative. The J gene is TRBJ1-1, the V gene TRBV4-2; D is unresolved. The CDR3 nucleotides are TGTGCCAGCAGCCAAGTTTCAGGGAACACTGAAGCTTTCTTT. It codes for CASSQVSGNTEAFF.